This TCR beta chain was captured in a study of shared clonotypes between healthy human individuals. The CDR3 length is 13 residues. The germline V gene has CDR1 SGHNT and CDR2 YYREEE (reference sequence). V was trimmed by 3 bases and J by 4 bases, leaving 9 bases between them. In this sample, this clone turned up once. Researchers divided each subset's genomic DNA evenly across several immunoSEQ plates. Only in-frame clones appear in the TCRdb table, and some are missing; sequencing was by immunoSEQ multiplex PCR. In the table there are about 1.5 million clones, approximately 96% of which are singletons.

The V call is TRBV5-4, the J call TRBJ2-3; perhaps TRBD2 as D (5 bases). The material sequenced was naive CD4+ T cells sorted from blood. Subset specified: CD45RA+ positively selected. This TCR came from a man aged 25 to 40 in good health. CDR3 coding DNA: TGTGCCAGCAGCTCCGGACTTCCAGATACGCAGTATTTT. Its protein is CASSSGLPDTQYF.